In its sample, the clone carrying this T cell receptor beta chain was seen a few times. V dropped 4 bases and J dropped 5 bases, with 15 bases sitting between them. Germline assignment: CDR1 SGDLS and CDR2 YYNGEE. The length of the CDR3 is 14 residues. The sample originates from a study of graft-versus-host responses after intestinal transplantation. Overall study context: All of the recipients had induction that used anti-thymocyte globulin, then tacrolimus and steroids for three to four years.

With roughly 200,000 irradiated, violet-dye-labeled stimulator cells, roughly 200,000 CFSE-labeled responder cells were plated. After the reaction, proliferating CFSE-low CD3+CD4+ and CD3+CD8+ responders were sorted. The repertoire was sequenced with immunoSEQ multiplex PCR; TCRdb's copy has only in-frame clones and lacks some. The sample includes 5,000 to 6,500 clones, about 33% seen only once; the top ten take 30% to 35%. This chain uses TRBV9 with TRBJ1-2, with a tentative D call TRBD1 (5 bases). The starting material was alloreactive CD8+ T cells from a mixed lymphocyte reaction culture, obtained before intestinal transplant. The subset was: CFSE-low proliferating T cells sorted from roughly 6-day pre-transplant mixed lymphocyte reaction (GvH or HvG direction). This TCR was sampled from a human patient who received an intestinal transplant. The CDR3 coding sequence is TGTGCCAGCAGCACCGCAGGGATTGGTTATGGCTACACCTTC. It codes for CASSTAGIGYGYTF.